These T cell receptor beta chains were read from a single sample in a study of tumor and adjacent non-tumor tissue in lung cancer. One entry per CDR3 protein, called by TCRdb with MiXCR from the multiplex PCR reads. The sample holds about 80,000 distinct CDR3 sequences; around 65% are singletons and the top ten take around an eighth. Sequencing was done on a sample of lung tumor tissue. These receptors all come from a woman in her 70s with non-small cell lung cancer. The CDR3 runs from the conserved cysteine through the conserved F or W. D genes are given only for firm matches. Clone size, where shown, is once, few, many, or a class for clones that have expanded.

abundance	v_gene	d_gene	j_gene	CDR3aa	CDR3nt
many	TRBV28	NA	TRBJ2-5	CASSPGQKQETQYF	TGTGCCAGCAGTCCCGGACAGAAGCAAGAGACCCAGTACTTC
NA	TRBV20-1	NA	TRBJ2-3	CSARFGDTQYF	TGCAGTGCTAGGTTCGGGGATACGCAGTATTTT
NA	TRBV12-3/TRBV12-4	NA	TRBJ2-7	CASSWTGLVDEQYF	TGTGCCAGTAGTTGGACTGGCCTGGTGGACGAGCAGTACTTC
once	TRBV28	NA	TRBJ2-1	CASSPTKAGQFF	TGTGCCAGCAGTCCCACTAAGGCGGGGCAGTTCTTC
NA	TRBV12-3/TRBV12-4	TRBD1	TRBJ1-6	CASSLEGTGSPLHF	TGTGCCAGCAGTTTAGAGGGGACAGGTTCGCCCCTCCACTTT
few	TRBV6-2/TRBV6-3	NA	TRBJ2-1	CASSYVRRTHDIDEQFF	TGTGCCAGCAGTTATGTTAGGCGGACCCACGACATTGATGAGCAGTTCTTC
NA	TRBV29-1	NA	TRBJ2-1	CSVKRQGMNGQFF	TGCAGCGTAAAACGGCAGGGTATGAATGGGCAGTTCTTC
many	TRBV5-6	NA	TRBJ2-7	CASSFDSYAYEQYF	TGTGCCAGCAGTTTTGACAGTTACGCCTACGAGCAGTACTTC
few	TRBV4-2	TRBD1	TRBJ1-2	CASQKDRGSKGYTF	TGTGCCAGCCAAAAGGACAGGGGCTCGAAAGGCTACACCTTC
many	TRBV20-1	TRBD1	TRBJ2-4	CSARDGQGRNIQYF	TGCAGTGCTAGAGACGGACAGGGCAGAAACATTCAGTACTTC
many	TRBV12-3/TRBV12-4	TRBD1	TRBJ1-2	CASTRTGINYGYTF	TGTGCCAGCACCCGGACAGGGATCAACTATGGCTACACCTTC
medium-sized	TRBV6-6	TRBD1	TRBJ1-2	CASRAGGLGYTF	TGTGCCAGCAGGGCAGGGGGCTTAGGCTACACCTTC
NA	TRBV4-2	NA	TRBJ2-2	CASSQDRIPRTGELFF	TGTGCCAGCAGCCAAGATAGGATCCCACGTACAGGGGAGCTGTTTTTT
NA	TRBV12-3/TRBV12-4	NA	TRBJ1-2	CAGSFVRRGNYDYTF	TGTGCCGGCAGTTTCGTCCGACGGGGGAACTATGACTACACCTTC
many	TRBV20-1	NA	TRBJ2-3	CSAPRPYSTDTQYF	TGCAGTGCCCCGCGACCGTACAGCACAGATACGCAGTATTTT
NA	TRBV12-3/TRBV12-4	TRBD2	TRBJ2-2	CTSSLGASGPGELFF	TGTACCAGCAGTCTTGGGGCTAGCGGGCCCGGGGAGCTTTTTTTT
NA	TRBV4-1	TRBD1	TRBJ2-3	CASGHGQGSATDTQYF	TGCGCCAGCGGCCACGGACAGGGATCCGCTACAGATACGCAGTATTTT
NA	TRBV28	TRBD2	TRBJ2-7	CVSSQTSGSPYEQQF	TGTGTCAGCAGCCAGACTAGCGGATCGCCCTACGAGCAGCAGTTC